The 20 T cell receptor beta chains reported below all come from one sample, sequenced in a study of shared clonotypes between healthy human individuals. Profiling relied on immunoSEQ multiplex PCR, and the TCRdb table lists in-frame clones only, not all of them. This sample has some 1 million clones, with around 75% found just once. The sequenced sample was memory CD4+ T cells sorted from blood. Subset meaning: CD45RA-negative fraction. The receptors originated from a man younger than 30 in good health.

The gene calls are TRBV6-1 and TRBJ2-7; TRBD2 matches 14 bases. CDR3 length: 19 residues. Trimming took 2 bases from V and 2 from J; bases not matched to a gene: 11. The germline CDR1 and CDR2 sequences are MNHNS and SASEGT. CDR3 in amino acids: CASSEPPGLAGVLAYEQYF. In DNA form, the CDR3 reads TGTGCCAGCAGTGAACCACCGGGACTAGCGGGAGTCCTTGCCTACGAGCAGTACTTC.

V is TRBV11-3 and J is TRBJ2-1; D is undetermined. With 4 bases removed from V and 1 base from J, the gap between germline ends came to 11 bases. Per the germline V gene, CDR1 is SGHNT and CDR2 is YENEEA. CDR3 length: 15 amino acids. The CDR3 DNA reads TGTGCCAGCAGCTCGACGGGCCAATCCTACAATGAGCAGTTCTTC. Protein: CASSSTGQSYNEQFF.

The V call is TRBV10-3, the J call TRBJ1-4, with TRBD1 as a possible D gene (6 bases). The CDR3 loop spans 15 amino acids. Trimming took off 3 bases at V and 3 bases at J, with 11 bases between the two ends. CDR1 and CDR2 from the germline V gene are ENHRY and SYGVKD. CDR3 DNA: TGTGCCATCAGTGACTCTAAGGGGGCTAATGAAAAACTGTTTTTT. Translating gives CAISDSKGANEKLFF.

The rearrangement uses TRBV27 and TRBJ1-4, with D uncertain. The CDR3 length is 14 residues. The ends were cut back, 7 bases at V and 11 bases at J, with 20 bases in the middle. Germline V gene sequence: CDR1 MNHEY, CDR2 SMNVEV (reference sequence). The CDR3 DNA is TGTGCCAGCAAGATGTCTTGGGATCTGGGGAAACTGTTTTTT. It translates to CASKMSWDLGKLFF.

The rearrangement links TRBV6-1 to TRBJ2-5, with no clear D. This CDR3 comprises 15 residues. Germline CDR1 and CDR2: MNHNS and SASEGT. Trimming removed 4 bases at V and 5 bases at J, with 17 bases between. The CDR3 DNA is TGTGCCAGCAGTGGCAAGGGCCCCACTTTTGAGACCCAGTACTTC. Amino acids: CASSGKGPTFETQYF.

V and J are TRBV19 and TRBJ2-7; possible D gene TRBD2, 6 bases. This CDR3 comprises 17 residues. Trimming left V 4 bases short and J 1 base short, with 20 bases between. CDR1 is LNHDA, CDR2 SQIVND, per germline (reference sequence). The DNA for the CDR3 is TGTGCCAGTAGTACCCCCCCGGTCTTTGGAGGGTCCTACGAGCAGTACTTC. It codes for CASSTPPVFGGSYEQYF.

This chain uses TRBV6-5 with TRBJ2-1; TRBD1 matches 7 bases. Germline V lookup: CDR1 MNHEY, CDR2 SVGAGI. V was clipped by 7 bases and J by 4 bases; unmatched bases: 7. The CDR3 consists of 14 residues. The CDR3 region is CASNPGQLYNEQFF. Here the CDR3 DNA reads TGTGCCAGCAATCCGGGACAGTTATACAATGAGCAGTTCTTC.

This clone was observed a single time. CDR3 sequence reads: CASSSDRWQETQYF. As DNA, the CDR3 is TGTGCCAGCAGTTCAGACCGGTGGCAAGAGACCCAGTACTTC. The chain uses TRBV7-2 and TRBJ2-5; D is unclear. V dropped 6 bases and J dropped 2 bases, with 13 bases sitting between them. The CDR3 contains 14 residues. CDR1 SGHTA and CDR2 FQGNSA come from the germline V gene. Using reference TRBV7-2 and TRBJ2-5 for the parts outside the CDR3, the full variable domain is GAGVSQSPSNKVTEKGKDVELRCDPISGHTALYWYRQSLGQGLEFLIYFQGNSAPDKSGLPSDRFSAERTGGSVSTLTIQRTQQEDSAVYLCASSSDRWQETQYFGPGTRLLVL.

The sample holds a few counts of this clone. As DNA, the CDR3 is TGTGCCAGCAGTGAAGTGGTAAGCGGCCGAGGTGGTGAAGCTTTCTTT. This encodes CASSEVVSGRGGEAFF. This chain joins TRBV2 and TRBJ1-1; D gene uncertain. V dropped 1 base and J dropped 7 bases, with 19 bases sitting between them. CDR3 length: 16 residues. The germline CDR1 and CDR2 sequences are SNHLY and FYNNEI.

This clone was recorded once. The rearrangement links TRBV6-1 to TRBJ1-2; D might be TRBD1 (6 bases). The CDR3 contains 16 residues. Germline V gene sequence: CDR1 MNHNS, CDR2 SASEGT. V lost 2 bases to trimming and J lost 5 bases, with 18 bases between them. The CDR3 reads CASSESRTAIPYGYTF. The CDR3, as DNA: TGTGCCAGCAGTGAATCCAGGACAGCAATCCCTTATGGCTACACCTTC.

This clone was recorded at least ten times. The same CDR3 is also encoded by other DNA sequences in this sample. The rearrangement links TRBV28 to TRBJ2-7; tentative D call: TRBD1 (6 bases). The V and J ends lost 4 bases and 0 bases respectively, with 7 bases between them. In germline, CDR1 is MDHEN, CDR2 SYDVKM. The CDR3 length is 13 residues. The CDR3 loop is CASSSDSSYEQYF. The CDR3 DNA is TGTGCCAGCAGTTCGGACAGCTCCTACGAGCAGTACTTC.

The chain couples TRBV10-1 to TRBJ2-2, with D uncertain. V was pared by 3 bases and J by 1 base, with 6 bases between. CDR3 size: 14 residues. Germline V lookup: CDR1 WNHNN, CDR2 SYGVQD (reference sequence). The CDR3 here is CASSDEGNTGELFF. The CDR3 DNA sequence: TGCGCCAGCAGTGACGAAGGGAACACCGGGGAGCTGTTTTTT.

V usage is TRBV10-2 and J usage is TRBJ2-7; TRBD2 is a possible D gene (6 bases). V lost 4 bases to trimming and J lost 1 base, with 11 bases between them. Per the germline V gene, CDR1 is WSHSY and CDR2 is SAAADI. This CDR3 contains 14 residues. CDR3: CASSVGGMSYEQYF. For the CDR3, the DNA is TGCGCCAGCAGTGTTGGAGGGATGTCCTACGAGCAGTACTTC.

About this clone: This CDR3 is also generated by other DNA sequences in the sample. This sequence joins TRBV5-1 and TRBJ2-1; 12 bases fit TRBD2. The CDR3 contains 17 residues. The V and J ends lost 3 bases and 0 bases, in that order; junction bases with no gene match: 4. The V gene's germline CDR1 is SGHRS and CDR2 YFSETQ. The CDR3 DNA reads TGCGCCAGCAGCTCACTAGCGGGAGGCAGCTCCTACAATGAGCAGTTCTTC. Protein: CASSSLAGGSSYNEQFF.

This chain's CDR3 is CASSFHNSGNTIYF. The CDR3 DNA reads as TGTGCCAGCAGTTTTCACAACTCTGGAAACACCATATATTTT. The chain carries TRBV28 and TRBJ1-3; D gene ambiguous. The germline CDR1 and CDR2 sequences are MDHEN and SYDVKM. CDR3 length equals 14 residues. V dropped 3 bases and J dropped 0 bases, with 6 bases sitting between them.

V is TRBV5-1 and J is TRBJ2-5; D remains unclear. Trimming shortened V by 5 bases and J by 5 bases, and 10 bases separated the two germline ends. The germline gives CDR1 SGHRS, CDR2 YFSETQ. The CDR3 contains 12 residues. The CDR3 DNA follows: TGCGCCAGCAGACAAACTGGGGAGACCCAGTACTTC. Translated: CASRQTGETQYF.

The rearrangement joins TRBV9 to TRBJ2-7; 11 nucleotides agree with TRBD2. The J segment lost 0 bases and the V segment lost 3 bases, leaving 5 bases of the junction unmatched. Germline CDR1 is SGDLS and CDR2 is YYNGEE. The CDR3 runs to 16 residues. In nucleotides, the CDR3 is TGTGCCAGCAGCGCGGGACTAGCGGCTCCCTCCTACGAGCAGTACTTC. Its translation: CASSAGLAAPSYEQYF.

This clone has only a few counts. The V gene is TRBV7-8, the J gene TRBJ2-2; unclear D gene. In germline, CDR1 is SGHVS, CDR2 FQNEAQ. Trimming took off 2 bases at V and 4 bases at J, with 5 bases between the two ends. This CDR3 spans 13 amino acids. CDR3 DNA sequence: TGTGCCAGCAGCTTAATTGGCACCGGGGAGCTGTTTTTT. Translating it yields CASSLIGTGELFF.

The table lists this clone with a count of one. Other DNA sequences of this sample code for an identical CDR3. V is TRBV2 and J is TRBJ1-2, with D maybe TRBD1 (6 bases). Germline CDR1 is SNHLY and CDR2 is FYNNEI. V lost 2 bases to trimming and J lost 4 bases, with 11 bases between them. The CDR3 has 14 residues. The CDR3 loop is CASSETGGIYGYTF. CDR3 nucleotide sequence: TGTGCCAGCAGTGAAACGGGGGGCATCTATGGCTACACCTTC.

The chain links TRBV7-2 to TRBJ2-7, with 12 bases aligning to TRBD2. The germline CDR1 and CDR2 sequences are SGHTA and FQGNSA. The J segment lost 2 bases and the V segment lost 0 bases, leaving 5 bases of the junction unmatched. CDR3 length equals 17 residues. The DNA for the CDR3 is TGTGCCAGCAGCTTAGCGAGGACTAGCGGGACAGCCTACGAGCAGTACTTC. Translation gives CASSLARTSGTAYEQYF. The entire variable domain, with the rest obtained from reference TRBV7-2 and TRBJ2-7, is as follows: GAGVSQSPSNKVTEKGKDVELRCDPISGHTALYWYRQSLGQGLEFLIYFQGNSAPDKSGLPSDRFSAERTGGSVSTLTIQRTQQEDSAVYLCASSLARTSGTAYEQYFGPGTRLTVT.